Listed below are T cell receptor beta chains from one sample, sequenced in a study of TIL therapy for anti-PD-1-resistant metastatic lung cancer. The repertoire was sequenced with immunoSEQ multiplex PCR; TCRdb's copy has only in-frame clones and lacks some. This table holds 20,000 to 30,000 clones, 60% to 80% found once. Sequenced here: tumor tissue, sampled at baseline. Receptors were obtained from a woman aged 30-85 years with non-small cell lung cancer. The CDR3 runs from the conserved cysteine through the conserved F or W. The order of the fields is J gene, CDR3 length, V gene, clone size, D gene, CDR3 protein, CDR3 DNA. D genes are given only for firm matches. Only some rows state a clone size, as once, few, many or a class for expanded clones.

TRBJ1-2,12,TRBV18,NA,TRBD1,CASSTGGYGYTF,TGTGCCAGCTCTACAGGGGGCTATGGCTACACCTTC
TRBJ2-3,13,TRBV9,once,NA,CASSVQVADTQYF,TGTGCCAGCAGCGTTCAGGTGGCAGATACGCAGTATTTT
TRBJ2-3,13,TRBV2,NA,NA,CASGSTSTDTQYF,TGTGCCAGCGGGTCTACTAGCACAGATACGCAGTATTTT
TRBJ1-1,16,TRBV4-1,NA,TRBD1,CASSQTGTGAEGRAFF,TGCGCCAGCAGCCAGACCGGGACAGGGGCTGAAGGGCGTGCTTTCTTT
TRBJ2-2,16,TRBV6-6,NA,NA,CASSPSPGVGTGELFF,TGTGCCAGCAGCCCTTCACCGGGAGTGGGGACCGGGGAGCTGTTTTTT
TRBJ1-1,12,TRBV28,few,NA,CASSRMNTEAFF,TGTGCCAGCAGTCGGATGAACACTGAAGCTTTCTTT
TRBJ2-7,14,TRBV30,few,TRBD2,CAWAVAGGPNEQYF,TGTGCCTGGGCCGTAGCGGGAGGGCCCAACGAGCAGTACTTC
TRBJ2-4,14,TRBV5-4,few,NA,CASSLWDSQNIQYF,TGTGCCAGCAGCTTGTGGGATAGCCAAAACATTCAGTACTTC
TRBJ1-5,15,TRBV19,NA,NA,CASSIAGGDKRPQHF,TGTGCCAGTAGTATAGCGGGTGGAGACAAACGGCCCCAGCATTTT
TRBJ2-7,13,TRBV4-1,few,NA,CASSSGTGYEQYF,TGCGCCAGCAGCTCCGGGACGGGCTACGAGCAGTACTTC
TRBJ2-2,19,TRBV1,once,NA,CTSSRRIRGRMANTGELFF,TGCACCAGCAGCCGTCGTATTCGAGGGAGAATGGCGAACACCGGGGAGCTGTTTTTT
TRBJ1-5,14,TRBV27,NA,NA,CASSPQGNNQPQHF,TGTGCCAGCAGCCCACAGGGTAACAATCAGCCCCAGCATTTT
TRBJ2-5,16,TRBV7-9,once,TRBD1,CASSKGVGGGQETQYF,TGTGCCAGCAGCAAAGGGGTAGGGGGCGGCCAAGAGACCCAGTACTTC
TRBJ2-7,14,TRBV7-8,NA,NA,CASSLMDSPYEQYF,TGTGCCAGCAGCTTGATGGACAGTCCCTACGAGCAGTACTTC
TRBJ2-7,15,TRBV11-2,NA,TRBD1,CASSLPGTGTYEQYF,TGTGCCAGCAGCCTCCCCGGGACAGGGACTTACGAGCAGTACTTC
TRBJ2-1,13,TRBV7-9,NA,TRBD2,CASTSGLYNEQFF,TGTGCCTCAACTAGCGGGCTTTACAATGAGCAGTTCTTC
TRBJ2-7,10,TRBV29-1,few,NA,CSVLDYEQYF,TGCAGCGTATTGGACTACGAGCAGTACTTC
TRBJ2-2,15,TRBV11-2,NA,NA,CASSLAEFNTGELFF,TGTGCCAGCAGCTTAGCTGAGTTTAACACCGGGGAGCTGTTTTTT
TRBJ1-2,17,TRBV19,NA,NA,CASSTLENRVRADGYTF,TGTGCCAGTAGTACCCTCGAGAACCGGGTCAGGGCGGATGGCTACACCTTC
TRBJ1-5,13,TRBV5-8,many,NA,CASSLVQAQPQHF,TGTGCCAGCAGCTTGGTACAGGCCCAGCCCCAGCATTTT
TRBJ2-7,15,TRBV7-2,NA,NA,CASSLSGVAPYEQYF,TGTGCCAGCAGCTTATCGGGAGTCGCCCCCTACGAGCAGTACTTC
TRBJ2-5,12,TRBV5-1,NA,NA,CASRQDQETQYF,TGCGCCAGCAGGCAGGATCAAGAGACCCAGTACTTC
TRBJ1-5,15,TRBV30,NA,TRBD1,CAWTTGGYSNQPQHF,TGTGCCTGGACGACAGGGGGATATAGCAATCAGCCCCAGCATTTT
TRBJ1-4,13,TRBV19,NA,NA,CASRGRGDEKLFF,TGTGCCAGTAGAGGGAGGGGAGATGAAAAACTGTTTTTT
TRBJ2-1,14,TRBV7-9,NA,TRBD2,CASSQGTSGRKQFF,TGTGCCAGCAGCCAAGGGACTAGCGGGAGGAAACAGTTCTTC
TRBJ2-1,16,TRBV7-6,NA,TRBD2,CASSSSLAGNYNEQFF,TGTGCCAGCAGCTCCTCACTAGCGGGAAATTACAATGAGCAGTTCTTC
TRBJ2-1,14,TRBV6-1,NA,TRBD2,CASRDSGSSIEQFF,TGTGCCAGCAGGGACAGCGGGAGCTCCATTGAGCAGTTCTTC
TRBJ1-3,14,TRBV10-3,NA,NA,CAISEAGSGNTIYF,TGTGCCATCAGTGAGGCTGGGTCTGGAAACACCATATATTTT
TRBJ2-1,15,TRBV5-4,NA,NA,CASRPTSSSYNEQFF,TGTGCCAGCAGACCCACTAGCAGCTCCTACAATGAGCAGTTCTTC
TRBJ2-5,15,TRBV11-2,NA,TRBD2,CASSLGTSAAETQYF,TGTGCCAGCAGCTTAGGGACTAGCGCGGCGGAGACCCAGTACTTC
TRBJ2-1,14,TRBV15,NA,TRBD2,CATSREAGGREQFF,TGTGCCACCAGCAGAGAAGCGGGAGGTCGTGAGCAGTTCTTC
TRBJ2-3,13,TRBV5-1,few,NA,CASSSQVADTQYF,TGCGCCAGCAGCTCCCAGGTGGCAGATACGCAGTATTTT
TRBJ2-7,17,TRBV7-9,NA,TRBD2,CASSARLTSGSSYEQYF,TGTGCCAGCAGCGCCCGTCTGACTAGCGGGAGTTCCTACGAGCAGTACTTC
TRBJ2-2,15,TRBV7-2,once,TRBD1,CASSRRDRHTGELFF,TGTGCCAGCAGCCGCCGGGACAGACACACCGGGGAGCTGTTTTTT
TRBJ2-7,16,TRBV5-1,NA,TRBD2,CASSLGLAVLTYEQYF,TGCGCCAGCAGCTTGGGACTAGCGGTACTAACCTACGAGCAGTACTTC
TRBJ2-7,14,TRBV30,NA,NA,CASHHLGASYEQYF,TGTGCCTCTCATCACCTGGGGGCTTCCTACGAGCAGTACTTC
TRBJ1-1,15,TRBV11-2,NA,NA,CASSFSSVGFTEAFF,TGTGCCAGCAGCTTTTCCAGTGTGGGGTTCACTGAAGCTTTCTTT
TRBJ2-1,12,TRBV11-2,NA,NA,CASSLLGNEQFF,TGTGCCAGCAGCTTATTAGGAAATGAGCAGTTCTTC
TRBJ2-4,13,TRBV30,NA,NA,CAWRGPGKNIQYF,TGTGCCTGGCGGGGGCCCGGCAAAAACATTCAGTACTTC
TRBJ1-1,16,TRBV19,NA,NA,CASSRDLGALRTEAFF,TGTGCCAGTAGTAGGGACCTCGGAGCCTTGAGGACTGAAGCTTTCTTT
TRBJ2-1,12,TRBV6-1,NA,NA,CAIWTGSNEQFF,TGTGCCATATGGACCGGCTCCAATGAGCAGTTCTTC
TRBJ2-1,15,TRBV5-6,NA,NA,CASSQTGSDYNEQFF,TGTGCCAGCAGCCAAACAGGGTCGGACTACAATGAGCAGTTCTTC
TRBJ2-7,13,TRBV7-2,few,NA,CASSSKVAFEQYF,TGTGCCAGCAGCTCCAAGGTAGCGTTCGAGCAGTACTTC
TRBJ2-2,16,TRBV5-1,few,NA,CASSLGPRQPTEELFF,TGCGCCAGCAGCTTGGGTCCCCGACAACCGACCGAGGAGCTGTTTTTT
TRBJ2-7,13,TRBV7-2,NA,NA,CASSLTVQYEQYF,TGTGCCAGCAGCTTGACGGTCCAGTACGAGCAGTACTTC
TRBJ2-7,11,TRBV30,few,NA,CAWKGLWEQYF,TGTGCCTGGAAGGGCCTCTGGGAGCAGTACTTC